These 23 T cell receptor beta chains were all obtained from the same sample, sequenced in a study of beta chain features in type 1 diabetes. Isolated RNA was reverse transcribed in full, so expressed TCRB transcripts were sequenced. Profiled with immunoSEQ multiplex PCR; TCRdb holds only in-frame clones, not every one. The sample includes over 150,000 clones, 7.5% to 10% of them seen just once. Sequencing input: central memory CD4+ T cells from blood. These TCRs come from a man between 18 and 29 years old in good health.

This chain connects TRBV18 to TRBJ2-7, with 10 bases matching TRBD2. The V gene's germline CDR1 is KGHSH and CDR2 LQKENI. V was clipped by 3 bases and J by 4 bases; unmatched bases: 6. The CDR3 is 15 amino acids. CDR3 loop: CASSPASGSAYEQYF. Here the CDR3 DNA reads TGTGCCAGCTCACCGGCTAGCGGGAGTGCGTACGAGCAGTACTTC.

This clone was found a few times. The chain is built from TRBV28 and TRBJ2-3, with D possibly TRBD2 on 5 matching bases. V lost 6 bases and J 2 bases, leaving 12 bases between the germline ends. Germline values: CDR1 MDHEN, CDR2 SYDVKM. The CDR3 sequence is 14 residues long. CDR3 protein: CASSPTDFTDTQYF. Written as DNA, the CDR3 is TGTGCCAGCAGCCCGACGGACTTCACAGATACGCAGTATTTT.

The genes are TRBV28 and TRBJ2-5; D gene uncertain. CDR3 length equals 11 residues. Per the germline V gene, CDR1 is MDHEN and CDR2 is SYDVKM. Trimming pared 6 bases from V and 10 bases from J, leaving 12 bases between. The CDR3 region has the DNA TGTGCCAGCAGCTATTCCTTGGTCCAGTACTTC. Residues: CASSYSLVQYF.

This clone was seen many times. This chain uses TRBV7-2 with TRBJ2-7; D unclear. The CDR3 is made up of 15 amino acids. Germline V gene data show CDR1 as SGHTA and CDR2 as FQGNSA. Trimming pared 9 bases from V and 3 bases from J, leaving 21 bases between. The CDR3 DNA reads as TGTGCCAGTCAAACCGACGGAGAAGCTAACTACGAGCAGTACTTC. It encodes CASQTDGEANYEQYF.

This clone was found many times. The chain carries TRBV11-2 and TRBJ2-1; 9 nucleotides match TRBD2. J was trimmed by 8 bases and V by 2 bases; bases with no gene match: 4. Germline CDR1 SGHAT, CDR2 FQNNGV. This CDR3 is 14 amino acids long. CDR3 DNA sequence: TGTGCCAGCAGCTTACGGGGACTAGCCGATGAGCAGTTCTTC. The encoded protein is CASSLRGLADEQFF. Full variable domain (remainder filled in from reference TRBV11-2 and TRBJ2-1): EAGVAQSPRYKIIEKRQSVAFWCNPISGHATLYWYQQILGQGPKLLIQFQNNGVVDDSQLPKDRFSAERLKGVDSTLKIQPAKLEDSAVYLCASSLRGLADEQFFGPGTRLTVL.

The chain recombines TRBV28 with TRBJ1-4, with a tentative D call TRBD1 (5 bases). Germline V gene sequence: CDR1 MDHEN, CDR2 SYDVKM. V lost 10 bases to trimming and J lost 1 base, with 13 bases between them. The CDR3 has 14 amino acids. The DNA of the CDR3 is TGTGCCATCGCAGGAGGGGTAACTAATGAAAAACTGTTTTTT. Translation gives CAIAGGVTNEKLFF.

Only a few counts were recorded for this clone. The chain carries TRBV18 and TRBJ2-7; possible D gene TRBD1, 5 bases. Germline V gene data show CDR1 as KGHSH and CDR2 as LQKENI. Trimming pared 4 bases from V and 2 bases from J, leaving 9 bases between. This CDR3 is built from 13 residues. The CDR3 coding sequence is TGTGCCAGCTCACTCCAGGGTCCCTACGAGCAGTACTTC. Protein product: CASSLQGPYEQYF.

The CDR3 reads CASRRGTGTGNGYTF. The CDR3 DNA reads as TGTGCCAGCAGGCGCGGGACCGGGACAGGGAACGGCTACACCTTC. The chain couples TRBV5-4 to TRBJ1-2; 9 bases are shared with TRBD1. This CDR3 comprises 15 residues. Germline CDR1 reads SGHNT; CDR2 reads YYREEE (reference sequence). The trim removed 5 bases at V and 8 bases at J, leaving 13 bases unmatched.

The rearrangement joins TRBV4-3 to TRBJ2-5; D is perhaps TRBD1 (5 bases). There are 14 residues in the CDR3. Trimming removed 3 bases from V and 5 bases from J, with 13 bases in between. Looked up from germline, CDR1 is LGHNA and CDR2 is YSLEER. The CDR3 reads CASSHDSSRETQYF. The CDR3 DNA reads TGCGCCAGCAGCCATGACAGTTCCAGGGAGACCCAGTACTTC.

Many counts were recorded for this clone. The chain employs TRBV29-1 and TRBJ2-2; 9 bases are shared with TRBD1. CDR3 length: 13 amino acids. Germline V CDR1 and CDR2: SQVTM, ANQGSEA. V gave up 5 bases and J gave up 5 bases; unmatched junction bases: 3. CDR3 residues: CSVWTGVTGELFF. The CDR3 coding sequence is TGCAGCGTTTGGACAGGGGTGACCGGGGAGCTGTTTTTT.

The CDR3 DNA reads as TGCGCCAGCAGCTTAACTAGCGGGACGGGTTACAATGAGCAGTTCTTC. It is translated as CASSLTSGTGYNEQFF. The genes are TRBV5-1 and TRBJ2-1; 10 positions match TRBD2. From germline, CDR1 is SGHRS and CDR2 YFSETQ. The CDR3 has 16 amino acids. The ends lost 2 bases at V and 4 bases at J; junction bases unmatched: 6.

The chain recombines TRBV4-3 with TRBJ2-1; TRBD2 agrees at 8 bases. Trimming cost V 0 bases and J 5 bases; bases outside gene matches: 12. CDR1 is LGHNA, CDR2 YSLEER, per germline. The CDR3 sequence is 18 residues long. This CDR3 is CASSQDFPGLVGDNEQFF. The CDR3 DNA reads TGCGCCAGCAGCCAAGATTTTCCGGGACTAGTGGGGGACAATGAGCAGTTCTTC.

V gene TRBV29-1 combines with J gene TRBJ1-5, with D tentatively TRBD1 (5 bases). V was shortened by 7 bases and J by 5 bases, with 15 bases between the two germline ends. The CDR3 has 13 amino acids. Looked up from germline, CDR1 is SQVTM and CDR2 is ANQGSEA. The CDR3 is CSAQEGRDQPQHF. CDR3 coding DNA: TGCAGCGCGCAAGAGGGGAGGGATCAGCCCCAGCATTTT.

The chain employs TRBV10-3 and TRBJ2-3; 10 bases are shared with TRBD2. This CDR3 has 13 residues. V dropped 8 bases and J dropped 1; count of bases not matched to a gene: 0. Germline CDR1 and CDR2: ENHRY and SYGVKD. This CDR3 is CAILAGGTDTQYF. The CDR3 DNA follows: TGTGCCATCCTAGCGGGAGGCACAGATACGCAGTATTTT.

The chain is built from TRBV5-1 and TRBJ2-7, with a possible D match to TRBD2 (5 bases). Trimming removed 4 bases from V and 7 bases from J, with 21 bases in between. Germline loops: CDR1 SGHRS, CDR2 YFSETQ. The CDR3 spans 15 residues. The CDR3 nucleotides are TGCGCCAGCAGCCCGGATTCGACGAGGGTGAGGGAGCAGTACTTC. This gives the protein CASSPDSTRVREQYF.

The chain employs TRBV25-1 and TRBJ1-4, with 7 bases that match TRBD1. The CDR3 sequence is 14 residues long. V gave up 7 bases and J gave up 4 bases; unmatched junction bases: 6. Germline V gene sequence: CDR1 MGHDK, CDR2 SYGVNS. The CDR3 DNA follows: TGTGCCAGCACGTCCGACAGGGATAATGAAAAACTGTTTTTT. Translation: CASTSDRDNEKLFF.

The V call is TRBV5-4, the J call TRBJ1-1; D unresolved. This CDR3 has 13 amino acids. Per the germline V gene, CDR1 is SGHNT and CDR2 is YYREEE (reference sequence). Trimming took off 4 bases at V and 3 bases at J, with 10 bases between the two ends. CDR3 in DNA: TGTGCCAGCAGCGTCACTAGAGACACTGAAGCTTTCTTT. Translated, it gives CASSVTRDTEAFF.

CDR3 bases: TGTGCCAGCAGTAGTGACTACGGTAGGAACACTGAAGCTTTCTTT. Translated: CASSSDYGRNTEAFF. This sequence joins TRBV5-5 and TRBJ1-1, with unresolved D. Trimming took 5 bases from V and 1 from J, leaving 15 bases between them. CDR1 is SGHKS and CDR2 is YYEKEE in the germline V gene (reference sequence). CDR3 length equals 15 residues.

The rearrangement joins TRBV6-6 to TRBJ2-3; D is unresolved. Per germline, CDR1 MNHNY and CDR2 SVGAGI (reference sequence). The V gene lost 4 bases and the J gene lost 2 bases, with 7 bases spanning the gap. The CDR3 covers 13 residues. The CDR3 sequence: CASSSPNTDTQYF. CDR3 DNA sequence: TGTGCCAGCAGTTCTCCTAACACAGATACGCAGTATTTT.

The sample holds a few counts of this clone. V gene TRBV9 combines with J gene TRBJ2-6; tentative D call: TRBD2 (5 bases). V dropped 4 bases and J dropped 1 base, with 9 bases sitting between them. The CDR3 contains 15 residues. Germline V lookup: CDR1 SGDLS, CDR2 YYNGEE. CDR3 in amino acids: CASSLPGSGANVLTF. Written as DNA, the CDR3 is TGTGCCAGCAGCTTACCGGGGTCTGGGGCCAACGTCCTGACTTTC.

The V and J genes are TRBV7-2 and TRBJ1-1; D unresolved. The CDR3 totals 13 residues. Trimming left V 1 base short and J 6 bases short, with 9 bases between. CDR1 and CDR2 from the germline V gene are SGHTA and FQGNSA. CDR3 sequence: CASSLGFGAEAFF. CDR3 bases: TGTGCCAGCAGCTTAGGATTCGGGGCTGAAGCTTTCTTT.

The chain recombines TRBV6-6 with TRBJ2-1, with 10 positions matching TRBD1. The CDR3 is 15 residues long. Trimming at V came to 6 bases and at J to 9 bases, leaving 11 bases not matched to a gene. Germline V CDR1 and CDR2: MNHNY, SVGAGI (reference sequence). CDR3 DNA: TGTGCCAGCAGGGACCGGGACAGGGGTCCGAGTGAGCAGTTCTTC. This translates into CASRDRDRGPSEQFF.

The CDR3 region has the DNA TGCAGCGTTGGAGGGGGATCGCGAGAAAAACTGTTTTTT. Protein sequence: CSVGGGSREKLFF. V usage is TRBV29-1 and J usage is TRBJ1-4, with D tentatively TRBD1 (6 bases). This CDR3 has 13 residues. V lost 4 bases and J lost 8, with 14 bases in between. The V gene's germline CDR1 is SQVTM and CDR2 ANQGSEA.